Here is one T cell receptor beta chain with its context. Its specificity is unknown. Repertoires were generated with immunoSEQ multiplex PCR, while TCRdb's copy carries only in-frame clones and drops some. This table holds some 140,000 clones, around four fifths found once. This sample was included in a study of cytomegalovirus exposure and HLA in healthy donors. Broader study findings: It was confirmed in vitro that a few of the CMV-associated chains were specific for CMV antigens. Many donors shared some public TCRs, even though most TCR sequences were rare.

The TCR originated in a woman in her thirties in good health and CMV-seronegative. Material: PBMCs.

The CDR3: CASSLGDRDNYGYTF. CDR3 coding DNA: TGCGCCAGCAGCTTAGGGGACAGGGATAACTATGGCTACACCTTC. J is TRBJ1-2 and V is TRBV5-1, with 9 bases identical to TRBD1. V lost 2 bases, J lost 1 base, and 3 bases stayed unmatched. This CDR3 region has 15 residues. Looked up from germline, CDR1 is SGHRS and CDR2 is YFSETQ.